This note documents a single T cell receptor (beta chain) sequence. A read error may explain this, as a much larger clone is one base away. Per germline, CDR1 SGHAT and CDR2 FQNNGV. The length of the CDR3 is 12 residues. The data were taken from a study of regulatory T cells in long-lasting Graves disease. Time point described: newly diagnosed GD, antithyroid drugs for less than 3 months. The authors made the TCR library using RNA they extracted from PBMCs. CDR3-region Arm-PCR and iRepertoire HTBI primers produced the TCR beta libraries. TCRdb used MiXCR to reprocess the multiplex PCR reads, holding one entry per CDR3 protein. Of a few hundred thousand distinct CDR3 sequences in the sample, roughly 10% were seen once. These data were also filed under a second study, of T cells in Graves' hyperthyroidism and ophthalmopathy. That study adds: The authors' 13 V-J model separated ophthalmopathy from stable hyperthyroidism.

The sequencing used peripheral blood mononuclear cells (PBMCs), collected at new diagnosis, from a patient treated with antithyroid drugs. The genes are TRBV11-2 and TRBJ2-4; D gene unclear. The clonotype originates from a young woman with Graves disease. CDR3 residues: CTSSLHENIQYF. CDR3 nucleotides: TGTACCAGCAGCTTACATGAGAACATTCAGTACTTC.